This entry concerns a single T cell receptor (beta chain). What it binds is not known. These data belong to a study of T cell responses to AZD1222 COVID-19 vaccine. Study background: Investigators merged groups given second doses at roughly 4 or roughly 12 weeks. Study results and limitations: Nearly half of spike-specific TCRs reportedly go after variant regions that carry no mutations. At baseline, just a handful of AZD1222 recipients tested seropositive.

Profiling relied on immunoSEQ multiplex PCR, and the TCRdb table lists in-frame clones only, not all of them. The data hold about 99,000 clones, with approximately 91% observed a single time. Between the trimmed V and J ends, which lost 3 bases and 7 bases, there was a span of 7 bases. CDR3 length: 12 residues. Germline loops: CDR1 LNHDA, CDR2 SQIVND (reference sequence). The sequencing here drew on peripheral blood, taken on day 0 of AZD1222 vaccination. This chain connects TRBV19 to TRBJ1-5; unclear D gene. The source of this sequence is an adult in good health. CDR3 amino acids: CASSIMDQPQHF. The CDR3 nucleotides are TGTGCCAGTAGTATCATGGACCAGCCCCAGCATTTT. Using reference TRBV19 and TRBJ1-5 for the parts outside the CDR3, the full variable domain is DGGITQSPKYLFRKEGQNVTLSCEQNLNHDAMYWYRQDPGQGLRLIYYSQIVNDFQKGDIAEGYSVSREKKESFPLTVTSAQKNPTAFYLCASSIMDQPQHFGDGTRLSIL.